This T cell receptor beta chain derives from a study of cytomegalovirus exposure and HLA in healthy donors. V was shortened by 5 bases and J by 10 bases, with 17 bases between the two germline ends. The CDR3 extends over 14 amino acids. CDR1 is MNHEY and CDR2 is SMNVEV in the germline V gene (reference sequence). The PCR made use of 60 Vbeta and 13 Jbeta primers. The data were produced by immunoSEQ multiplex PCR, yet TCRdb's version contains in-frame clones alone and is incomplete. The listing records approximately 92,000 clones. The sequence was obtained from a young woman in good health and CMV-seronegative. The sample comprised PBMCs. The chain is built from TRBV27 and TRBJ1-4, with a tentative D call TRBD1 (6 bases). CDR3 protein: CASSPPGVRGKLFF. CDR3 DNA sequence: TGTGCCAGCAGTCCCCCAGGGGTTCGCGGAAAACTGTTTTTT.